This T cell receptor (beta chain) was recovered during a study of T cell responses to AZD1222 COVID-19 vaccine. Profiling relied on immunoSEQ multiplex PCR, and the TCRdb table lists in-frame clones only, not all of them. The table has 120,000 to 150,000 clones, 89% seen once. In germline, CDR1 is MNHNY, CDR2 SVGAGI (reference sequence). The V and J ends lost 6 bases and 3 bases, in that order; junction bases with no gene match: 11. This CDR3 spans 15 amino acids. This clonotype originated in an adult in good health. Sequencing used peripheral blood, obtained on day 0 of AZD1222 vaccination. The V call is TRBV6-6, the J call TRBJ2-7; 7 positions match TRBD1. The CDR3 sequence is CASSDPGQINYEQYF. The DNA of the CDR3 is TGTGCCAGCAGCGACCCGGGACAGATTAACTACGAGCAGTACTTC.